Given below is one T cell receptor (beta chain) in context. Antigen: not known. This entry belongs to a study of shared clonotypes between healthy human individuals. Study-wide context: The donors, a couple of women and three men, were aged 18 to 49.

Naive CD8 cells comprised CD45RO-negative, CCR7-positively selected cells, excluding terminally differentiated effector memory CD45RA+ cells. The authors distributed each subset's genomic DNA evenly over several immunoSEQ plates. Produced via immunoSEQ multiplex PCR; TCRdb's table is partial and in-frame only. The repertoire holds about 580,000 clones, 98% seen once, with 0.3% in the top ten. V was shortened by 9 bases and J by 2 bases, with 14 bases between the two germline ends. The CDR3 spans 13 residues. CDR1 is SGHNT, CDR2 YENEEA, per germline. Study-wide results and limits: A reduction in generation probabilities was seen for non-shared clonotypes relative to those shared by all four donors. Only a few donors were included, so the genetic and exposure-history diversity represented was limited.

The J gene is TRBJ2-7, the V gene TRBV11-3; maybe TRBD1 (5 bases). Sequenced sample: naive CD8+ T cells sorted from blood. The receptor was derived from a man aged 30 to 39 in good health. As DNA, the CDR3 is TGTGCCAGATCCAGGGTTTTCCCCTACGAGCAGTACTTC. It specifies CARSRVFPYEQYF.